A single sample is the source of the 7 T cell receptor beta chains below, sequenced in a study of cytomegalovirus exposure and HLA in healthy donors. PCR was performed using 60 Vbeta and 13 Jbeta primers. Clones were read by immunoSEQ multiplex PCR, and TCRdb kept only the in-frame ones, dropping some. Of 80,000 to 100,000 clones in the sample, roughly three quarters were seen once. Sequencing used PBMCs. The receptors shown here come from a male donor in good health and CMV-seropositive.

J is TRBJ1-6 and V is TRBV14, with D unclear. Germline loops: CDR1 SGHDN, CDR2 FVKESK. The V gene lost 0 bases and the J gene lost 10 bases, with 16 bases spanning the gap. This CDR3 contains 16 residues. This CDR3 is CASSQDPASLRSPLHF. The CDR3 DNA is TGTGCCAGCAGCCAAGATCCTGCCTCTCTGAGGTCACCCCTCCACTTT.

The gene calls are TRBV30 and TRBJ1-6; 8 bases are shared with TRBD1. Germline values: CDR1 GTSNPN, CDR2 SVGIG (reference sequence). The CDR3 sequence is 16 residues long. The V gene end was trimmed by 5 bases and the J gene end by 6 bases; junction bases not matched to a gene: 12. The CDR3 DNA sequence: TGTGCCTGGGCCCGGGACAGGTTCTTTGGTAATTCACCCCTCCACTTT. This codes for CAWARDRFFGNSPLHF. The entire variable domain, with the rest obtained from reference TRBV30 and TRBJ1-6, is as follows: SQTIHQWPATLVQPVGSPLSLECTVEGTSNPNLYWYRQAAGRGLQLLFYSVGIGQISSEVPQNLSASRPQDRQFILSSKKLLLSDSGFYLCAWARDRFFGNSPLHFGNGTRLTVT.

V and J are TRBV6-5 and TRBJ1-1, with D tentatively TRBD1 (5 bases). V was pared by 6 bases and J by 0 bases, with 11 bases between. The germline V gene has CDR1 MNHEY and CDR2 SVGAGI. The CDR3 length is 14 residues. Here the CDR3 reads CASRADSLNTEAFF. CDR3 DNA: TGTGCCAGCAGGGCAGACAGTTTGAACACTGAAGCTTTCTTT.

This rearrangement joins TRBV18 to TRBJ2-2, with a tentative D call TRBD2 (6 bases). V lost 0 bases, J lost 3 bases, and 8 bases lay in between. Looked up from germline, CDR1 is KGHSH and CDR2 is LQKENI. The CDR3 is made up of 15 amino acids. The CDR3 coding sequence is TGTGCCAGCTCACCACCCGGAGGGGACACCGGGGAGCTGTTTTTT. It yields the protein CASSPPGGDTGELFF.

The V gene is TRBV7-9, the J gene TRBJ1-3, with a tentative D call TRBD1 (6 bases). Trimming took 5 bases from V and 11 from J, leaving 19 bases between them. The germline CDR1 and CDR2 sequences are SEHNR and FQNEAQ (reference sequence). The CDR3 extends over 14 amino acids. The CDR3 spells CASSPTYRVTAIYF. The CDR3 nucleotides are TGTGCCAGCAGCCCGACCTACAGGGTTACCGCCATATATTTT. Combining the CDR3 with reference TRBV7-9 and TRBJ1-3 gives the whole variable domain DTGVSQNPRHKITKRGQNVTFRCDPISEHNRLYWYRQTLGQGPEFLTYFQNEAQLEKSRLLSDRFSAERPKGSFSTLEIQRTEQGDSAMYLCASSPTYRVTAIYFGEGSWLTVV.

This clone appeared once. This rearrangement joins TRBV7-2 to TRBJ1-3; D might be TRBD1 (5 bases). Germline V CDR1 and CDR2: SGHTA, FQGNSA. Trimming shortened V by 1 base and J by 5 bases, and 12 bases separated the two germline ends. This CDR3 is built from 15 residues. The CDR3 DNA follows: TGTGCCAGCAGCTTAGTTTGGACAACCAGAAACACCATATATTTT. It specifies CASSLVWTTRNTIYF.

The chain carries TRBV7-8 and TRBJ2-5; possible D gene TRBD1, 5 bases. The CDR3 spans 14 residues. Germline-derived CDR1 and CDR2 are SGHVS and FQNEAQ. V dropped 3 bases and J dropped 2 bases, with 10 bases sitting between them. CDR3 nucleotide sequence: TGTGCCAGCAGCTTTAGGACAAGTCAAGAGACCCAGTACTTC. Its translation: CASSFRTSQETQYF.